This T cell receptor beta chain was retrieved from a study of T-cell reconstitution after alpha-beta-depleted transplantation in children. It was with unique molecular identifiers that the TCRbeta library was prepared. Using its own MiXCR run on the PCR reads, TCRdb lists one record per CDR3 protein. The sample carries fewer than 700,000 distinct CDR3 sequences, approximately 13% recorded once. This clonotype occurred many times. V dropped 4 bases and J dropped 7; count of bases not matched to a gene: 7. The CDR3 has 15 residues. Germline CDR1 is SQVTM and CDR2 is ANQGSEA. Sequencing used PBMCs, mostly from graft donor cells, obtained 360 days after TCRalphabeta/CD19-depleted stem cell transplant. This chain links TRBV29-1 with TRBJ2-7; 16 bases match TRBD2. The sequence came from a male patient aged 10-17 years who had a stem cell transplant for acute myeloid leukemia, so the T cells may come from the graft donor. This CDR3 reads CSVGGLAGGRLEQYF. The CDR3, as DNA: TGCAGCGTTGGGGGACTAGCGGGAGGGCGGTTGGAGCAGTACTTC.